This T cell receptor beta chain comes out of a study of shared clonotypes between healthy human individuals. Study findings and constraints: The study sampled only blood, and tissue repertoires likely differ.

In regard to this clone: The antigen is not known.

Each subset's genomic DNA was split evenly across several immunoSEQ plates. The unsorted PBMC replicate PCRs were performed with 300 ng DNA, some 32,000 T cell genomes. The table came from immunoSEQ multiplex PCR; TCRdb's copy has only in-frame clones and leaves some out. This sample has 450,000 or so clones; roughly three quarters occur once, and the top ten carry around 11%. The trim removed 8 bases at V and 2 bases at J, leaving 7 bases unmatched. The germline gives CDR1 LNHDA, CDR2 SQIVND (reference sequence). This CDR3 comprises 14 residues. The V gene is TRBV19, the J gene TRBJ2-5; TRBD2 agrees at 8 bases. This clonotype originated in a woman aged 40 to 49 in good health. Some clones in this sample may be carry-over from other donors' samples. The sample taken for sequencing was PBMCs. The CDR3 reads CASSPSGQQETQYF. The CDR3 DNA sequence: TGTGCCAGTTCCCCTAGCGGGCAACAAGAGACCCAGTACTTC.